This TCR beta chain was retrieved from a study of regulatory T cells in long-lasting Graves disease. Overall study results and limits: TRBV28, TRBJ1-2 and TRBJ2-5 were segments that persistent disease favored.

Specified time point: newly diagnosed GD, antithyroid drugs for less than 3 months. RNA extracted from PBMCs served as the sequencing template. This clonotype was seen many times. The antigen is unknown. iRepertoire HTBI primers and Arm-PCR of CDR3 regions built TCR beta libraries. MiXCR was run by TCRdb on the multiplex PCR reads, yielding one entry per CDR3 protein. The sample holds hundreds of thousands of distinct CDR3 sequences, approximately 13% seen once. CDR3 length equals 13 residues. Trimming removed 7 bases from V and 3 bases from J, with 10 bases in between. Another study also made use of these data, one on T cells in Graves' hyperthyroidism and ophthalmopathy. This second report adds: Uncontrolled infection, other autoimmune disease, pregnancy or lactation disqualified patients from enrolment. Each diagnosis drew on symptoms, thyroxine, TRAb, thyroid ultrasound and orbital computed tomography findings. With a median lead of roughly 6.8 months before onset, the model predicted ophthalmopathy.

Sequenced material: peripheral blood mononuclear cells (PBMCs), taken at new diagnosis, from a patient treated with antithyroid drugs. The source is a man aged 25-45 years with Graves disease. J is TRBJ2-1 and V is TRBV12-3 or TRBV12-4; weak D call: TRBD2 (5 bases). The CDR3 spells CASKLARYNEQFF. CDR3 bases: TGTGCCAGCAAGCTAGCTCGCTACAATGAGCAGTTCTTC.